A selection of T cell receptor beta chains follows, all from one sample in a study of technical replicates of blood from a handful of donors. Some clones are missing from TCRdb's copy, which holds only in-frame ones; the method was immunoSEQ multiplex PCR. The sample holds 76,000 or so clones, 90% to 95% seen once. The sample taken for sequencing was T cells isolated from PBMCs. Receptors were obtained from a human donor in good health. CDR3s include the opening cysteine and the closing phenylalanine or tryptophan. The order of the fields is D gene, V gene, clone size, J gene, CDR3 protein, CDR3 DNA. The D gene is left open where the match is weak. Only part of the rows carry a size: once, few, many, or a class if the clone is expanded.

.	TRBV6-5	.	TRBJ2-3	CASSYSPGGTQYF	TGTGCCAGCAGTTACAGCCCCGGGGGTACGCAGTATTTT
.	TRBV5-4	.	TRBJ2-7	CASSLDSGAEAEQYF	TGTGCCAGCAGCTTAGATTCAGGAGCGGAAGCCGAGCAGTACTTC
.	TRBV27	.	TRBJ2-1	CASSSTSNAFYEQFF	TGTGCCAGCAGTTCGACTAGTAATGCATTTTATGAGCAGTTCTTC
.	TRBV30	once	TRBJ2-7	CAWTEAYEQYF	TGTGCCTGGACTGAGGCCTACGAGCAGTACTTC
.	TRBV29-1	.	TRBJ2-1	CSVEVADFSEQFF	TGCAGCGTTGAAGTAGCGGATTTTTCTGAGCAGTTCTTC
TRBD1	TRBV30	.	TRBJ2-7	CAWSLSYRDRGSEQYF	TGTGCCTGGAGTCTATCATACCGGGACAGGGGGTCCGAGCAGTACTTC
TRBD2	TRBV29-1	.	TRBJ2-1	CSVSAGGSYNEQFF	TGCAGCGTTAGCGCGGGAGGGTCCTACAATGAGCAGTTCTTC
TRBD1	TRBV5-1	once	TRBJ2-7	CASRQEITQGASNEQYF	TGCGCCAGCAGACAGGAAATAACACAGGGGGCCTCAAACGAGCAGTACTTC
.	TRBV29-1	.	TRBJ1-2	CSVEGREGYTF	TGCAGCGTTGAGGGGAGGGAAGGCTACACCTTC
TRBD1	TRBV7-2	.	TRBJ2-2	CASSLAPLFDRANTGELFF	TGTGCCAGCAGCTTAGCCCCGCTCTTCGACAGGGCAAACACCGGGGAGCTGTTTTTT
.	TRBV20-1	.	TRBJ2-7	CSAGAGSEQYF	TGCAGTGCTGGGGCGGGGAGTGAGCAGTACTTC
TRBD1	TRBV19	.	TRBJ2-7	CASSKPGQGTYEQYF	TGTGCCAGTAGTAAACCGGGACAGGGGACCTACGAGCAGTACTTC
TRBD1	TRBV5-6	.	TRBJ2-2	CASSLRDRGASGELFF	TGTGCCAGCAGCTTGCGGGACAGGGGGGCTTCCGGGGAGCTGTTTTTT
TRBD1	TRBV27	.	TRBJ2-2	CASSLGDRGYTGELFF	TGTGCCAGCAGTTTAGGGGACAGGGGGTACACCGGGGAGCTGTTTTTT
TRBD2	TRBV5-8	.	TRBJ2-3	CASSLGTSGVTDTQYF	TGTGCCAGCAGCTTGGGGACTAGCGGGGTGACAGATACGCAGTATTTT
.	TRBV4-2	.	TRBJ1-2	CASSQEPRTFNYGYTF	TGTGCCAGCAGCCAAGAGCCCCGGACATTTAACTATGGCTACACCTTC
TRBD1	TRBV5-1	.	TRBJ1-2	CASSLDRGPGSYGYTF	TGCGCCAGCAGCTTGGACAGGGGGCCGGGATCTTATGGCTACACCTTC
.	TRBV6-1	.	TRBJ2-7	CASSGKGLAYEQYF	TGTGCCAGCAGTGGGAAGGGACTTGCCTACGAGCAGTACTTC
TRBD1	TRBV30	.	TRBJ2-2	CAWKGQGVWFDTGELFF	TGTGCCTGGAAGGGACAGGGGGTCTGGTTCGACACCGGGGAGCTGTTTTTT
TRBD2	TRBV9	.	TRBJ2-1	CASSVEAGRHNEQFF	TGTGCCAGCAGCGTAGAGGCCGGGAGGCACAATGAGCAGTTCTTC
TRBD1	TRBV11-2	.	TRBJ2-1	CASSLALGQGASEQFF	TGTGCCAGCAGCTTAGCCCTTGGACAGGGGGCTAGTGAGCAGTTCTTC
TRBD1	TRBV28	.	TRBJ1-2	CASGTGKGYTF	TGTGCCAGTGGGACAGGGAAAGGCTACACCTTC
.	TRBV27	.	TRBJ2-7	CASNPDSYEQYF	TGTGCCAGCAACCCGGACAGCTACGAGCAGTACTTC
TRBD2	TRBV7-9	.	TRBJ2-5	CASHFGGNLGGETQYF	TGTGCCAGCCATTTCGGGGGGAATTTGGGCGGAGAGACCCAGTACTTC
TRBD1	TRBV27	.	TRBJ2-1	CASSSGQGLMGVDYNEQFF	TGTGCCAGCAGTTCGGGACAGGGGTTAATGGGGGTCGATTACAATGAGCAGTTCTTC
.	TRBV9	.	TRBJ2-7	CASSVAESYEQYF	TGTGCCAGCAGCGTAGCGGAGTCCTACGAGCAGTACTTC
TRBD1	TRBV7-9	.	TRBJ2-7	CASSSSLQGALGGEQYF	TGTGCCAGCAGCTCCTCACTCCAGGGGGCCCTGGGTGGCGAGCAGTACTTC
.	TRBV4-1	few	TRBJ1-1	CASSPLSGAAMNTEAFF	TGCGCCAGCAGCCCTCTTTCAGGGGCTGCGATGAACACTGAAGCTTTCTTT
.	TRBV7-9	.	TRBJ2-5	CASSFLAVETQYF	TGTGCCAGCAGCTTCCTGGCGGTGGAGACCCAGTACTTC